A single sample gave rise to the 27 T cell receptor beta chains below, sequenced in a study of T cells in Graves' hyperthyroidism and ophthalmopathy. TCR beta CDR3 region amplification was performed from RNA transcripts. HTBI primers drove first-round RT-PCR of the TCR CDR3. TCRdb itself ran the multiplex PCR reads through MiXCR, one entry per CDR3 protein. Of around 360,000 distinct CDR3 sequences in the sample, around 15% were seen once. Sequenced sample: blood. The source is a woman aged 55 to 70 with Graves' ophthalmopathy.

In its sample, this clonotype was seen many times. CDR3 nucleotides: TGTGCCAGCAGTGAGGAGGGGCTTAGCAATCAGCCCCAGCATTTT. Translated: CASSEEGLSNQPQHF. The genes are TRBV2 and TRBJ1-5, with a weak D call TRBD1 (5 bases). This CDR3 contains 15 residues. Deletions cut 3 bases from V and 0 bases from J, with 9 bases between. The germline V gene has CDR1 SNHLY and CDR2 FYNNEI.

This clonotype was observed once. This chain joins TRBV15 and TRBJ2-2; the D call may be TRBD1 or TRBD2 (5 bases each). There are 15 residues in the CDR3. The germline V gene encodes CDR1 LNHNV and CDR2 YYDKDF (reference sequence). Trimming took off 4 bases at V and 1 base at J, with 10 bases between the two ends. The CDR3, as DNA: TGTGCCACCAGCACGGGACGCAAGAACACCGGGGAGCTGTTTTTT. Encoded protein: CATSTGRKNTGELFF.

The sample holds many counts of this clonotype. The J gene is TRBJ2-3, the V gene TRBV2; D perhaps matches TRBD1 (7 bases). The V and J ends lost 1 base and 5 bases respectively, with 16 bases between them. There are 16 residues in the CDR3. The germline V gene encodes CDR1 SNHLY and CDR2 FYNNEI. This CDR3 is CASSEVPEGAGDTQYF. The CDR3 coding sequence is TGTGCCAGCAGTGAAGTCCCGGAGGGGGCAGGAGATACGCAGTATTTT. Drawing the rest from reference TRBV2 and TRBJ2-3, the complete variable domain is EPEVTQTPSHQVTQMGQEVILRCVPISNHLYFYWYRQILGQKVEFLVSFYNNEISEKSEIFDDQFSVERPDGSNFTLKIRSTKLEDSAMYFCASSEVPEGAGDTQYFGPGTRLTVL.

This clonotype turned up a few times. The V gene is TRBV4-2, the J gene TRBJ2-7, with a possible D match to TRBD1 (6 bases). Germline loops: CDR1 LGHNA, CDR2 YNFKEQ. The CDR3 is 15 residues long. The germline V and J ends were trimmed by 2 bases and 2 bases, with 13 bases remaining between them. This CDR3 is CASSQFADRPYEQYF. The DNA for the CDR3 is TGTGCCAGCAGCCAATTTGCGGACAGACCCTACGAGCAGTACTTC.

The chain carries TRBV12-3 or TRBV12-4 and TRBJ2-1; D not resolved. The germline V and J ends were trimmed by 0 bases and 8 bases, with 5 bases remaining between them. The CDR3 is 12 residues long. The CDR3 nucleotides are TGTGCCAGCAGTTTAGCGCATGATGAGCAGTTCTTC. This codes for CASSLAHDEQFF.

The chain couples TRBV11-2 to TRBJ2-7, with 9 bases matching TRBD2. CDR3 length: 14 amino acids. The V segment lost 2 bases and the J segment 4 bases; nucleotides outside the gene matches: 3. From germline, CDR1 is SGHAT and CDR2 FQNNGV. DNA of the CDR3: TGTGCCAGCAGCTTAAGAAGCGGGAGGTACGAGCAGTACTTC. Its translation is CASSLRSGRYEQYF.

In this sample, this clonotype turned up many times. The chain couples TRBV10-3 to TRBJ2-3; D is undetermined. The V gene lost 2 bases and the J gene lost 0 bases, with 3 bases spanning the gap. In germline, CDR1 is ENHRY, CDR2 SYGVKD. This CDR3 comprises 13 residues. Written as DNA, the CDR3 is TGTGCCATCAGTGAGGAAAGCACAGATACGCAGTATTTT. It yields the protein CAISEESTDTQYF.

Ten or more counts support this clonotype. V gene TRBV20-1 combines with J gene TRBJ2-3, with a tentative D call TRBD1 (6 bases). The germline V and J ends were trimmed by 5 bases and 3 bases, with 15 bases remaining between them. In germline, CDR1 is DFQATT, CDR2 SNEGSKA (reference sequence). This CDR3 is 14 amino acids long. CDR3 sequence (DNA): TGCAGTGCTGGGGACACTTTGGGGACAGATACGCAGTATTTT. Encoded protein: CSAGDTLGTDTQYF.

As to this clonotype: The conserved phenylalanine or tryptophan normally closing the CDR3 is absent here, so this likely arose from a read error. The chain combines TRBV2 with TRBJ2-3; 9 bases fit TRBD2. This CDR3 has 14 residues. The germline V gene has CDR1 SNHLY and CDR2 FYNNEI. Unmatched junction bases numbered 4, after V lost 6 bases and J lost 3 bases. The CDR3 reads CASSSTSGTDTQYS. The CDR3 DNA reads TGTGCCAGCAGCTCGACTAGCGGAACAGATACGCAGTATTCT.

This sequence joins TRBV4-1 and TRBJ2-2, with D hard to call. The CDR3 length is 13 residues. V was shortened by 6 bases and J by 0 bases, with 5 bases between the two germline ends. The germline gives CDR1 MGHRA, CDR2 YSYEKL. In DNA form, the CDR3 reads TGCGCCAGCAGACCACCGAACACCGGGGAGCTGTTTTTT. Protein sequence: CASRPPNTGELFF.

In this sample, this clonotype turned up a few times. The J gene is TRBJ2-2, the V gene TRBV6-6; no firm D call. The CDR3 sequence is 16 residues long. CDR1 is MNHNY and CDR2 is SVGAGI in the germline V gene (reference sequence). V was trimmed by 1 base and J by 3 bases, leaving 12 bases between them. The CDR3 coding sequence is TGTGCCAGCAGTTACTGGGGTTACCCCCACACCGGGGAGCTGTTTTTT. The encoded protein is CASSYWGYPHTGELFF.

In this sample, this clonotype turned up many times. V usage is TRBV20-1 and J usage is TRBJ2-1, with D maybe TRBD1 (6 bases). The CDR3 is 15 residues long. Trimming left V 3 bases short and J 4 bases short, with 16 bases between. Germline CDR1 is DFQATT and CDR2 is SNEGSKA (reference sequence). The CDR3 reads CSARSRGQRYNEQFF. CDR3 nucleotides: TGCAGTGCTAGGTCAAGGGGACAACGGTACAATGAGCAGTTCTTC.

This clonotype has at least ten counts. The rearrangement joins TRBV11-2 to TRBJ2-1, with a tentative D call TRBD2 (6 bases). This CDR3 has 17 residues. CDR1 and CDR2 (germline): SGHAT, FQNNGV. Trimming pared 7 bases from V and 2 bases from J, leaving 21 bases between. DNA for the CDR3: TGTGCCAGCAACACGAGGTCGGGCAGCGGGCCCTACAATGAGCAGTTCTTC. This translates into CASNTRSGSGPYNEQFF.

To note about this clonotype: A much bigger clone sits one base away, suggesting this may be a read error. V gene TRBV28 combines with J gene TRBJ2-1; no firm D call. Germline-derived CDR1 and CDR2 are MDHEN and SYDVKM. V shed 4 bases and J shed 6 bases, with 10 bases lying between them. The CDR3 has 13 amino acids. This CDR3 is CASSSSSANEQFF. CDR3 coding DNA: TGTGCCAGCAGTTCCTCCAGTGCCAATGAGCAGTTCTTC.

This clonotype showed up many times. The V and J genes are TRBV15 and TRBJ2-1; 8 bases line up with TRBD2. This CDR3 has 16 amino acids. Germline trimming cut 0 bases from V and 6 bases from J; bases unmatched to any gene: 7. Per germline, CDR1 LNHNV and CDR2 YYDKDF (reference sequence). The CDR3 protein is CATSRDRLAPLNEQFF. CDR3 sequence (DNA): TGTGCCACCAGCAGAGACCGACTAGCGCCTCTCAATGAGCAGTTCTTC.

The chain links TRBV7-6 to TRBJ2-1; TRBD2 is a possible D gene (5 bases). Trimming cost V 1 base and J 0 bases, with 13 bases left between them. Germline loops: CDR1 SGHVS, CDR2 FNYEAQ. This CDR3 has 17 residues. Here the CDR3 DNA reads TGTGCCAGCAGCTTAGTCTTAGTAGGGAGCTCCTACAATGAGCAGTTCTTC. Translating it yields CASSLVLVGSSYNEQFF.

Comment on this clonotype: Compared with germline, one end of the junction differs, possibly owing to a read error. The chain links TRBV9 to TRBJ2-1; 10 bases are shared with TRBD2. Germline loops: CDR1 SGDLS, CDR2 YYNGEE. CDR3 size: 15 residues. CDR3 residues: CASSALAGAGNGQFF. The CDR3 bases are TGTGCCAGCAGCGCCCTAGCGGGAGCAGGCAATGGGCAGTTCTTC. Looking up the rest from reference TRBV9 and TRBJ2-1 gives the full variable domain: DSGVTQTPKHLITATGQRVTLRCSPRSGDLSVYWYQQSLDQGLQFLIQYYNGEERAKGNILERFSAQQFPDLHSELNLSSLELGDSALYFCASSALAGAGNGQFFGPGTRLTVL.

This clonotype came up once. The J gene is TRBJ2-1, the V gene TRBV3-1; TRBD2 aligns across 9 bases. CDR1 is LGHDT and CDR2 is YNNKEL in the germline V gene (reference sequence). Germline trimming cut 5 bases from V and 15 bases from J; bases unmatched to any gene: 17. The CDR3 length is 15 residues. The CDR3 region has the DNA TGTGCCAGCAGCACTATCGGGACTAGCCCCCCAGATCTGTTCTTC. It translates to CASSTIGTSPPDLFF.

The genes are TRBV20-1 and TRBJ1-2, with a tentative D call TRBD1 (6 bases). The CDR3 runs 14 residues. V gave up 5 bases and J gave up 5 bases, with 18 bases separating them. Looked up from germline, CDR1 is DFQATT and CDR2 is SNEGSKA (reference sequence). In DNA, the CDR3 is TGCAGTGCTCGAAACTACAGGGAGCAGTATGGCTACACCTTC. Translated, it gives CSARNYREQYGYTF.

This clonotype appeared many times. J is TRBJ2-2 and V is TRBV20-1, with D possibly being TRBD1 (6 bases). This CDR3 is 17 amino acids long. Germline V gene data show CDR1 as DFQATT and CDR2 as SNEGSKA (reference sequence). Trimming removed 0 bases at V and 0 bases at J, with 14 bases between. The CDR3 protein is CSARDSNRASNTGELFF. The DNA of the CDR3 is TGCAGTGCTAGAGATTCAAACAGGGCCTCGAACACCGGGGAGCTGTTTTTT.

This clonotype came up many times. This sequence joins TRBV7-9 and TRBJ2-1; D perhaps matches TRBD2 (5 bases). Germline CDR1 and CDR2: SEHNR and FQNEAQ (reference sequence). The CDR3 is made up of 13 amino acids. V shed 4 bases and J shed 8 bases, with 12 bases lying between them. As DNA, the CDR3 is TGTGCCAGCAGCTCCTCGCAGAGGGATGAGCAGTTCTTC. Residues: CASSSSQRDEQFF.

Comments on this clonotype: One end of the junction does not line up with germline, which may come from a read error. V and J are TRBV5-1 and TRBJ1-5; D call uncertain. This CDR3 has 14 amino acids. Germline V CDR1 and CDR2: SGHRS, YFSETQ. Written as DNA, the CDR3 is TGCGACAGCAGCCTGGGTCCGGGCCAACAGCCCCAGCATTTT. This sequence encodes CDSSLGPGQQPQHF.

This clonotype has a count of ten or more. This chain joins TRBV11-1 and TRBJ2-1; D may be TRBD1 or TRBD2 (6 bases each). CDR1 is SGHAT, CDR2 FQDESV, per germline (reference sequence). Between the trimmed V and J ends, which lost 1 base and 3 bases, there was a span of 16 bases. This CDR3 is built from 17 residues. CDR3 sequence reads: CASSLGGPAGLYNEQFF. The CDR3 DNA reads TGTGCCAGCAGCTTAGGGGGGCCAGCGGGTCTCTACAATGAGCAGTTCTTC. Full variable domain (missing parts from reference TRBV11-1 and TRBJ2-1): EAEVAQSPRYKITEKSQAVAFWCDPISGHATLYWYRQILGQGPELLVQFQDESVVDDSQLPKDRFSAERLKGVDSTLKIQPAELGDSAMYLCASSLGGPAGLYNEQFFGPGTRLTVL.

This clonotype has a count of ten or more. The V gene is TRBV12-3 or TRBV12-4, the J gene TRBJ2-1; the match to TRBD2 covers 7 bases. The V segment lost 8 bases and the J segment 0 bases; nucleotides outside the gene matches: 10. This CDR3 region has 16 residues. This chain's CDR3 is CASRWSGRASYNEQFF. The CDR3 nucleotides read TGTGCCAGCCGATGGTCGGGGAGGGCCTCCTACAATGAGCAGTTCTTC.

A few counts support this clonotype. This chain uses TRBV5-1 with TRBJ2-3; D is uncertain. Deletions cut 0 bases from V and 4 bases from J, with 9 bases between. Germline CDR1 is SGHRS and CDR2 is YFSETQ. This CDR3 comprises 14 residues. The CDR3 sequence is CASSLGLTPDTQYF. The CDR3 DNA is TGCGCCAGCAGCTTGGGCCTTACCCCAGATACGCAGTATTTT.

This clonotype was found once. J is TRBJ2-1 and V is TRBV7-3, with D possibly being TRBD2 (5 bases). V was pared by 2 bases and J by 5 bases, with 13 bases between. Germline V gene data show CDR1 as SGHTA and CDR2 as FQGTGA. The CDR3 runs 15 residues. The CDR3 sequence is CASSLGRLTDNEQFF. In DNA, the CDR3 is TGTGCCAGCAGCTTAGGACGACTAACCGACAATGAGCAGTTCTTC. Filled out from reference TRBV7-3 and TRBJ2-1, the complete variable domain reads GAGVSQTPSNKVTEKGKYVELRCDPISGHTALYWYRQSLGQGPEFLIYFQGTGAADDSGLPNDRFFAVRPEGSVSTLKIQRTERGDSAVYLCASSLGRLTDNEQFFGPGTRLTVL.

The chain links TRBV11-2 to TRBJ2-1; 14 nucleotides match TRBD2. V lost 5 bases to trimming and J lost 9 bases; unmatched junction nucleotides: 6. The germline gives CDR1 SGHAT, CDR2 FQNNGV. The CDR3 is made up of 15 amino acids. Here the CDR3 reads CASSRGLAGEVEQFF. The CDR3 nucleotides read TGTGCCAGCAGCCGGGGACTAGCGGGAGAGGTTGAGCAGTTCTTC.